The 24 T cell receptor beta chains reported below all come from one sample, sequenced in a study of blood T cell repertoires in COVID-19. Assay: immunoSEQ multiplex PCR; the TCRdb copy retains only in-frame clones and omits some. The table has approximately 250,000 clones, around nine tenths seen once. Input material: peripheral blood. The receptors originated from a woman aged 55-69 years who had recovered from COVID-19.

The chain uses TRBV19 and TRBJ2-7, with D possibly being TRBD1 (6 bases). Germline V gene sequence: CDR1 LNHDA, CDR2 SQIVND (reference sequence). Trimming shortened V by 3 bases and J by 3 bases, and 15 bases separated the two germline ends. This CDR3 spans 15 amino acids. This CDR3 is CASSMDSSSRYEQYF. DNA for the CDR3: TGTGCCAGTAGTATGGACAGCTCGAGCCGCTACGAGCAGTACTTC.

This clone has a single count. V gene TRBV2 combines with J gene TRBJ1-5, with unresolved D. The V end lost 7 bases, the J end lost 5 bases, and 12 bases lay between the germline ends. The CDR3 extends over 13 amino acids. CDR1 SNHLY and CDR2 FYNNEI come from the germline V gene. CDR3 sequence: CASKREVDQPQHF. The DNA for the CDR3 is TGTGCCAGCAAAAGGGAGGTTGATCAGCCCCAGCATTTT.

J is TRBJ1-4 and V is TRBV5-1; TRBD1 matches 7 bases. The germline CDR1 and CDR2 sequences are SGHRS and YFSETQ. The trim removed 1 base at V and 9 bases at J, leaving 3 bases unmatched. The CDR3 runs to 13 residues. The CDR3: CASSLLQGKKLFF. CDR3 bases: TGCGCCAGCAGCTTGCTACAGGGGAAAAAACTGTTTTTT.

The rearrangement uses TRBV11-2 and TRBJ2-5; TRBD1 might be the D (6 bases). CDR1 and CDR2 (germline): SGHAT, FQNNGV. Trimming cost V 7 bases and J 2 bases, with 17 bases left between them. The CDR3 spans 15 residues. CDR3 coding DNA: TGTGCCAGCACCTCTACAGGGAAAGTTCAAGAGACCCAGTACTTC. This encodes CASTSTGKVQETQYF.

The chain employs TRBV12-3 or TRBV12-4 and TRBJ2-7; the match to TRBD1 covers 7 bases. J gave up 6 bases and V 3 bases, and 2 bases lay outside the gene matches. The CDR3 runs 12 residues. CDR3 sequence: CASSFAGGEQYF. The CDR3 DNA is TGTGCCAGCAGTTTCGCAGGGGGCGAGCAGTACTTC.

The chain employs TRBV7-6 and TRBJ1-2, with D unresolved. V was shortened by 3 bases and J by 7 bases, with 21 bases between the two germline ends. The CDR3 loop spans 16 amino acids. Germline-derived CDR1 and CDR2 are SGHVS and FNYEAQ. The CDR3 coding sequence is TGTGCCAGCAGCTTGCGGGCATCCGAGGGCCGGGCTGGCTACACCTTC. It yields the protein CASSLRASEGRAGYTF.

This clone was found a few times. The V call is TRBV7-9, the J call TRBJ2-2; D call uncertain. Germline loops: CDR1 SEHNR, CDR2 FQNEAQ (reference sequence). The CDR3 contains 14 residues. V was shortened by 1 base and J by 3 bases, with 6 bases between the two germline ends. The CDR3 loop reads CASSLVSDTGELFF. The CDR3 nucleotides read TGTGCCAGCAGCTTAGTCAGCGACACCGGGGAGCTGTTTTTT. Based on the CDR3 plus reference TRBV7-9 and TRBJ2-2, the full variable domain is DTGVSQNPRHKITKRGQNVTFRCDPISEHNRLYWYRQTLGQGPEFLTYFQNEAQLEKSRLLSDRFSAERPKGSFSTLEIQRTEQGDSAMYLCASSLVSDTGELFFGEGSRLTVL.

The chain recombines TRBV11-3 with TRBJ2-1; possible D gene TRBD1, 6 bases. Germline lookup yields CDR1 SGHNT and CDR2 YENEEA. CDR3 length: 9 amino acids. The CDR3 DNA reads TGTTGGGGGCGCAATGAGCAGTTCTTC. It codes for CWGRNEQFF.

The V gene is TRBV19, the J gene TRBJ1-4; D possibly corresponds to TRBD1 (5 bases). The CDR3 spans 12 residues. Germline lookup yields CDR1 LNHDA and CDR2 SQIVND (reference sequence). Trimming stripped 5 bases from V and 8 bases from J, with 9 bases between. CDR3 loop: CASSPGREKLFF. CDR3 DNA: TGTGCCAGTAGTCCAGGGAGGGAAAAACTGTTTTTT.

Concerning this clone itself: Sequence at one end of the junction differs from germline and may be a read error. This chain links TRBV7-7 with TRBJ2-1, with D possibly matching TRBD2 (6 bases). Germline V gives CDR1 SSHAT, CDR2 FNYEAQ (reference sequence). This CDR3 is 15 amino acids long. This CDR3 reads CASSSGTRADNEQFF. The CDR3 DNA reads TGTGCTAGCAGCTCCGGGACTCGAGCCGACAATGAGCAGTTCTTC.

The rearrangement joins TRBV5-1 to TRBJ1-1, with TRBD1 identical over 7 bases. Unmatched junction bases numbered 6, after V lost 4 bases and J lost 0 bases. The germline V gene has CDR1 SGHRS and CDR2 YFSETQ. There are 15 residues in the CDR3. The CDR3 region is CASSPMTGLNTEAFF. CDR3 DNA: TGCGCCAGCAGCCCGATGACAGGGCTGAACACTGAAGCTTTCTTT.

In its sample, this clone was seen a few times. J is TRBJ2-7 and V is TRBV4-1; possible D gene TRBD2, 5 bases. Looked up from germline, CDR1 is MGHRA and CDR2 is YSYEKL. The CDR3 is made up of 14 amino acids. The V and J ends lost 4 bases and 3 bases respectively, with 13 bases between them. DNA of the CDR3: TGCGCCAGCAGCCCAAGCCAACTAGTCTACGAGCAGTACTTC. Translation gives CASSPSQLVYEQYF.

This clone was counted between two and nine times. This chain links TRBV11-3 with TRBJ2-1, with D tentatively TRBD2 (5 bases). The CDR3 runs 12 residues. CDR1 SGHNT and CDR2 YENEEA come from the germline V gene. Between the trimmed V and J ends, which lost 4 bases and 8 bases, there was a span of 9 bases. CDR3 protein: CASSSTRDEQFF. CDR3 DNA sequence: TGTGCCAGCAGCTCCACGCGGGATGAGCAGTTCTTC.

CDR3 residues: CASSPDRVAGELFF. The CDR3 DNA reads as TGCGCCAGCAGCCCGGACAGGGTGGCCGGGGAGCTGTTTTTT. The chain recombines TRBV4-3 with TRBJ2-2, with 8 nucleotides matching TRBD1. Trimming at V came to 4 bases and at J to 6 bases, leaving 4 bases not matched to a gene. Germline V gene lookup returns CDR1 LGHNA and CDR2 YSLEER. The CDR3 runs 14 residues.

This chain connects TRBV9 to TRBJ1-2; 9 bases align to TRBD1. Germline V gives CDR1 SGDLS, CDR2 YYNGEE. CDR3 size: 15 residues. With V trimmed by 3 bases and J by 0 bases, 3 bases remained unmatched. Here the CDR3 DNA reads TGTGCCAGCAGCGCGAGACAGGGGGCTAACTATGGCTACACCTTC. Residues: CASSARQGANYGYTF.

The rearrangement links TRBV14 to TRBJ2-1; 12 bases are a match to TRBD2. CDR3 length: 16 amino acids. With 3 bases clipped from V and 2 bases from J, the junction kept 2 bases outside the gene matches. CDR1 SGHDN and CDR2 FVKESK come from the germline V gene. This chain's CDR3 is CASSQRLAGAYNEQFF. The CDR3 DNA sequence: TGTGCCAGCAGCCAGAGACTAGCGGGGGCCTACAATGAGCAGTTCTTC.

This rearrangement joins TRBV2 to TRBJ2-3, with D perhaps TRBD2 (5 bases). The CDR3 contains 15 residues. Between the trimmed V and J ends, which lost 3 bases and 3 bases, there was a span of 13 bases. The V gene's germline CDR1 is SNHLY and CDR2 FYNNEI. Here the CDR3 DNA reads TGTGCCAGCAGTGATGTGGGAGCCGGGACAGATACGCAGTATTTT. Translating gives CASSDVGAGTDTQYF.

The chain recombines TRBV5-6 with TRBJ2-3; no clear D gene. V gave up 4 bases and J gave up 3 bases, with 9 bases separating them. The germline V gene encodes CDR1 SGHDT and CDR2 YYEEEE. The CDR3 has 13 amino acids. The CDR3 protein is CASSPVGTDTQYF. The CDR3 region has the DNA TGTGCCAGCAGCCCGGTCGGTACAGATACGCAGTATTTT. Together with reference TRBV5-6 and TRBJ2-3, the CDR3 gives the full variable domain: DAGVTQSPTHLIKTRGQQVTLRCSPKSGHDTVSWYQQALGQGPQFIFQYYEEEERQRGNFPDRFSGHQFPNYSSELNVNALLLGDSALYLCASSPVGTDTQYFGPGTRLTVL.

The chain carries TRBV28 and TRBJ2-7; 8 nucleotides match TRBD1. Trimming took 2 bases from V and 6 from J; bases not matched to a gene: 3. The CDR3 loop spans 13 amino acids. From germline, CDR1 is MDHEN and CDR2 SYDVKM. CDR3 region: CASSLQDRAEQYF. CDR3 DNA: TGTGCCAGCAGTTTACAGGACAGGGCCGAGCAGTACTTC.

The chain employs TRBV29-1 and TRBJ2-3; D is uncertain. The CDR3 consists of 12 residues. Germline CDR1 reads SQVTM; CDR2 reads ANQGSEA. V lost 6 bases and J 9 bases, leaving 16 bases between the germline ends. This CDR3 reads CSVEMESKTQYF. In nucleotides, the CDR3 is TGCAGCGTCGAAATGGAGAGTAAGACGCAGTATTTT.

This chain joins TRBV2 and TRBJ1-6; 9 bases line up with TRBD1. CDR1 is SNHLY and CDR2 is FYNNEI in the germline V gene. J lost 7 bases, V lost 10 bases, and 5 bases had no gene match. The CDR3 runs to 13 residues. DNA of the CDR3: TGTGCCACAACCGGGACAGGGAATTCACCCCTCCACTTT. Residues: CATTGTGNSPLHF.

The chain has TRBV7-3 and TRBJ1-1, with D unresolved. Per germline, CDR1 SGHTA and CDR2 FQGTGA. This CDR3 is 14 amino acids long. V was shortened by 5 bases and J by 0 bases, with 10 bases between the two germline ends. The CDR3 here is CASSLWRLNTEAFF. CDR3 bases: TGTGCCAGCAGCCTCTGGAGGTTGAACACTGAAGCTTTCTTT. The whole variable domain, filled in from reference TRBV7-3 and TRBJ1-1, reads GAGVSQTPSNKVTEKGKYVELRCDPISGHTALYWYRQSLGQGPEFLIYFQGTGAADDSGLPNDRFFAVRPEGSVSTLKIQRTERGDSAVYLCASSLWRLNTEAFFGQGTRLTVV.

The chain carries TRBV5-1 and TRBJ2-1; TRBD1 matches 11 bases. Germline V CDR1 and CDR2: SGHRS, YFSETQ. CDR3 length: 16 amino acids. The V and J ends lost 3 bases and 7 bases, in that order; junction bases with no gene match: 9. The CDR3 nucleotides read TGCGCCAGCAGCTCCCTGGGACAGGGGGGCGGGAATGAGCAGTTCTTC. Protein product: CASSSLGQGGGNEQFF.

This chain links TRBV6-5 with TRBJ1-2; no reliable D call. This CDR3 has 13 residues. Germline V gene data show CDR1 as MNHEY and CDR2 as SVGAGI. V lost 8 bases, J lost 2 bases, and 12 bases lay in between. This CDR3 reads CASAGGRNYGYTF. The CDR3 DNA reads TGTGCCAGCGCGGGAGGGAGGAACTATGGCTACACCTTC.